This entry describes one T cell receptor beta chain. The target of this receptor is not known. Base qualities are missing; no much larger clone stands one base away. Other DNA sequences in this specimen translate into the identical CDR3. The source of the sample is a study of cytomegalovirus exposure and HLA in healthy donors (dated by TCRdb to between 2016 and 2019). Notes on the research overall: In an earlier analysis of roughly 590 of the donors, about 260 Gb of sequence data and 95 million to 130 million unique TCR beta sequences from approximately 180 million T cells were reported. An early release covering more than 500 HLA-typed donors comprised 250 to 350 gigabases of sequencing data and 85 million to 100 million unique TCR sequences. Because of strong linkage in the cohort, roughly five DR-DQ haplotypes were treated as single units for association and clustering. To study patterns of TCR occurrence, a later analysis re-analyzed previously published TCR beta repertoires from several hundred donors and added high-resolution HLA genotyping. Genome-wide SNP genotypes for about 55% of the roughly 670 donors were used in a later genetic analysis, which treated that subset as a discovery cohort. The T cell repertoires of under 750 subjects were profiled by immunosequencing and related to cytomegalovirus serostatus. On average, 235,054 unique TCR beta nucleotide sequences were sequenced per donor among more than 350 genotyped donors of the cohort, with 15% to 20% of those sequences being non-productive. Every discovery cohort repertoire had been produced on one sequencing platform. Donor age, sex, ethnicity and CMV serostatus were collected together with the repertoire data. The number of donors typed differed by locus, with about 629-630 for A, B, C, DRB1 and DQB1, roughly 550 for DQA1, approximately 580 for DPA1, and some 440 for DPB1. The study aimed to test whether cataloging public T cell receptors could reveal signatures of past pathogen exposure. Of the approximately 400 genotyped donors, 75% to 85% were placed in the genetic ancestry cluster associated with self-reported Caucasian donors. Rather than using new phenotypic data, the later analysis identified candidate immune exposures from TCR beta sequences and from how often those sequences occurred across donors. To predict cytomegalovirus infection status, the study combined high-throughput TCR immunosequencing, statistical association of individual TCRs with disease status, and machine learning. A separate validation cohort of 100 to 150 different subjects was used in addition to the roughly 640-subject first cohort. HLA typing covered class I and class II loci at four-digit resolution. An earlier analysis of 500 to 650 of the donors applied high-throughput TCR beta sequencing to assess whether each TCR beta V gene segment acted as functional or pseudogenic.

Including the terminal cysteine and phenylalanine, the CDR3 comprises 12 residues. The retained sequence is limited to the CDR3, 36 bases, with the frame set at the first base. Trimmed from V: 6 bases; trimmed from J: 4 bases; junction bases lacking a gene match: 0. For CDR1 and CDR2, the germline V gene (reference sequence) lists LNHDA and SQIVND. Here is what the overall study found, with its caveats: Across donors, most TCR sequences were observed very rarely, whereas some public TCRs were present in many individuals. In a later analysis, HLA-associated TCR beta chains showed more clonal expansion and lower generation probabilities than non-associated chains that were equally common. A further reported finding was that TCR beta sequences accurately predicted the HLA-A and HLA-B alleles for most subjects in the first cohort. Linkage disequilibrium might explain the correlated functional status among segregating V segments, but an unknown experimental factor could not be ruled out. HLA typing was unavailable for some donors at each locus, so association tests used only the typed subset. Some IMGT-functional V segments, including TRBV6-2 and TRBV6-3, could not be told apart with the 87-base-pair reads, so those segments were excluded. For the cohort, immune exposure information was limited to CMV serostatus. A later genetic analysis reported fewer N-insertions in productive TCRs among donors in an Asian-associated ancestry cluster than the approximately 670-donor mean. The cohort was sequenced for TCR beta chains only, and without alpha or paired-chain data the features that could be detected were limited. Assigning TCR associations to individual alleles was difficult when HLA alleles, especially DR and DQ, strongly co-occurred. Three of the identified cytomegalovirus-associated TCR beta chains were confirmed in vitro to be specific for cytomegalovirus antigens. It was suggested by the authors that the approach could potentially be generalized to other disease states and immunological phenotypes. An association between a missense DCLRE1C variant and V-gene and J-gene trimming of TCR beta chains was found in a later genetic analysis and replicated in an independent cohort. Most CMV-associated TCR beta chains appeared to be HLA-restricted in a later analysis, and the HLA associations seemed to be driven largely by CMV exposure. A later analysis found that TCR association rates varied across HLA loci, with DRB1 alleles showing the most associated TCRs and HLA-C alleles the fewest. A cluster of highly shared sequence variants was judged likely to represent a technical artifact of the sequencing pipeline. The study gave a list of over 150 TCR beta chains associated with cytomegalovirus. Because counts were too low, about 18 rarely observed V segments, including chromosome 9 orphons, were excluded from the earlier analysis of roughly 580 of the donors. In a later analysis, over 15,000 TCR beta sequences were associated with specific HLA alleles at a false discovery rate of 0.05. The classifier was reported to diagnose cytomegalovirus status with high specificity and sensitivity in both the original and validation cohorts. Broadly in line with IMGT annotations, most TCR beta V segments showed up in productive rearrangements about 87% or about 30% of the time in an earlier analysis of several hundred of the donors. A later analysis reported that several top co-occurrence clusters appeared linked to parvovirus B19, influenza, CMV and Epstein-Barr virus. Presence/absence analyses assumed roughly uniform sequencing depth across donors, an assumption that may not hold.

Receptor amplification or capture employed the immunoSEQ multiplex PCR assay. For the multiplex PCR, a mixture combining 60 forward primers for TCR Vbeta segments and 13 reverse primers for TCR Jbeta segments was used. Amplification of the CDR3 region of rearranged TCR beta genes was performed with a multiplex PCR assay on genomic DNA. On the Illumina HiSeq System, the amplified TCR beta libraries were sequenced as 87-base-pair reads. Concerning the study's data processing: In a later analysis, some 80 million unique TCR beta chains were counted across the 500 to 850 repertoires, and roughly 11 million of these chains were shared by at least two donors. To remove PCR and sequencing errors, raw reads were error-corrected and collapsed into unique sequences using a nearest-neighbor algorithm that merged closely related sequences. CDR3 sequences were aligned to IMGT reference sequences to assign V, D and J gene segments. For a sequence to be retained, at least a six-nucleotide match to both a V gene segment and a J gene segment was required. A rearrangement was called productive if the CDR3 had no stop codons and remained in frame with V and J, and every other rearrangement was called non-productive. Following IMGT convention, CDR3 was defined as the stretch from the second conserved V-encoded cysteine up to the conserved J-encoded phenylalanine. The earlier analysis of more than 450 of the donors excluded sequences that lacked an unambiguous match to a single V gene segment. In an earlier analysis of 587 of the donors, a V segment was called functional when productive rearrangements were above 56.7%, and segregating when the standard deviation between donors exceeded 5%. A statistical classification framework was built for diagnosing cytomegalovirus status from the catalog of TCR beta chain sequences. A later analysis assigned V and J genes by comparing TCR nucleotide sequences with IMGT/GENE-DB human TR gene sequences. The TCRdist pipeline was used in a later analysis to assign CDR3 sequences and most-parsimonious VDJ recombination scenarios. In a later analysis, each TCR beta chain was defined by its CDR3 amino acid sequence together with its V-gene family, and reads lacking a unique V-gene family were excluded. In a later analysis, approximately 640 highly shared, low-generation-probability nucleotide sequences were removed to address suspected cross-contamination and a sequencing artifact. In a later analysis, a clonal expansion index was calculated for each public chain from normalized within-repertoire ranks of inferred template counts. In a later analysis, generation probabilities were computed with a VDJ recombination model fitted to out-of-frame rearrangements, and the resulting probabilities were checked against IGoR. Hypergeometric tests were used in a later analysis to score TCR-TCR, TCR-HLA and TCR-CMV co-occurrence, with a repertoire-size bias correction applied to the TCR pairs. A later analysis estimated false discovery rates by permuting HLA or CMV assignments 20 times. In a later analysis, co-occurring TCRs were grouped using DBSCAN, with TCRdist sequence similarity added in when clustering inside HLA-allele-positive subsets. Repertoires with fewer than 30,000 or more than 120,000 public chains were left out of co-occurrence clustering, as were about five repertoires with anomalous nucleotide sharing. TCRdb carries this immuneACCESS record with in-frame sequences only. Its versions omit some clonotypes, under half of them owing to an unresolved V gene in the studies checked, with the rest unexplained. Clone size and the V and J calls come from that table; the DNA yielded D and trimming. This sample has some 33,000 clones in its table, and roughly 60% of those were observed once. The ten largest clonotypes hold roughly 20% of the sample.

In total, around 600 healthy bone marrow donors made up the cohort. Cohort members were all nominally healthy when sampled, although unrecorded immune exposures were likely present. The donor tested CMV seropositive, placing the donor among the roughly 270 seropositive members of the cohort. Every donor gave a peripheral blood sample, and the peripheral blood mononuclear cells from that sample were used for TCR beta sequencing. The Qiagen DNeasy Blood Extraction Kit was used to extract genomic DNA from the blood cell samples. Sequenced input: PBMCs. The rearrangement combines TRBV19 with TRBJ1-5; TRBD1 aligns with 7 central bases. This clonotype originated in a man aged 45 to 65 in good health and CMV-seropositive. The encoded CDR3 is CASSRGNQPQHF. In nucleotides, the sequence is TGTGCCAGTAGCAGGGGGAATCAGCCCCAGCATTTT.